The following is a T cell receptor beta chain sequence with its context. Its target is not known. The data belong to a study of CD8+ T cells in alopecia areata. Germline loops: CDR1 SGHTA, CDR2 FQGNSA. V gave up 4 bases and J gave up 5 bases, with 19 bases separating them. The CDR3 length is 16 residues. Study-wide results and limits: For patients receiving tofacitinib, scalp clonality and expanded CD8+ clones among the top 100 significantly decreased. Just one nonresponder means the tie between baseline CD8+ expansion and response stays uncertain.

As to treatment: oral pan-JAK inhibitor, 5-10 mg twice daily. PBMCs served as the source from which CD4+ and CD8+ T cells were sorted. Reverse transcribed after extraction, RNA yielded cDNA as the sequencing template. The repertoire was sequenced with immunoSEQ multiplex PCR; TCRdb's copy has only in-frame clones and lacks some. Found here are around 270,000 clones, roughly 50% of them singletons; the top ten hold roughly 1.8%. The sequences come from CD4+ T cells sorted from blood, collected at week 24, from a patient treated with tofacitinib. V and J are TRBV7-2 and TRBJ2-3; no reliable D call. The clonotype comes from a human donor with alopecia areata. The CDR3 spells CASSSHIGRRGDTQYF. The CDR3 coding sequence is TGTGCCAGCAGCTCGCATATTGGCCGTCGTGGAGATACGCAGTATTTT.